This T cell receptor (beta chain) was found in a study of CD8+ T cells in alopecia areata. Overall study: Treated patients took oral tofacitinib at 5 to 10 mg twice daily. Study-wide points: While patients received tofacitinib, many expanded lesional clones remained present in scalp and blood.

Treatment denoted: oral pan-JAK inhibitor, 5-10 mg twice daily. cDNA reverse transcribed from extracted RNA served as the sequencing template. Method: immunoSEQ multiplex PCR; TCRdb's copy keeps in-frame clones and lacks some. Of nearly 110,000 clones in the sample, less than 90% were seen once. About this clone itself: Its antigen is still unknown.

The germline V gene encodes CDR1 MNHNS and CDR2 SASEGT. The trim removed 3 bases at V and 8 bases at J, leaving 11 bases unmatched. The CDR3 contains 16 residues. This receptor was obtained from a human donor with alopecia areata. This chain links TRBV6-1 with TRBJ2-1; 9 bases are shared with TRBD2. The material sequenced was CD8+ T cells sorted from blood, taken at week 24, from a patient treated with tofacitinib. As DNA, the CDR3 is TGTGCCAGCAGTGATTCAGCAGGCGGGGGGGCCGATGAGCAGTTCTTC. It codes for CASSDSAGGGADEQFF.